This TCR beta chain was captured in a study of CD8 T cells in ankylosing spondylitis. Study-wide results and caveats: Clones that were linked to disease were CD8+ and were relatively rare in peripheral blood. A TCR beta motif of several highly homologous variants seemed to mark ankylosing spondylitis blood.

V was pared by 5 bases and J by 5 bases, with 1 base of the junction left unmatched. Germline V CDR1 and CDR2: LNHDA, SQIVND (reference sequence). The CDR3 consists of 14 residues. Making the TCR beta libraries involved quantitative 5'-RACE with molecular barcodes. TCRdb independently ran MiXCR on the 5' RACE reads; one entry per CDR3 protein. The table records some 200,000 distinct CDR3 sequences, 10% to 15% of them present only once. This clonotype was seen more than once but under ten times. Its target is unknown. The receptor was derived from a male donor with ankylosing spondylitis or in good health (not recorded which). Sequencing was done on a sample of blood, either unsorted or a sorted T cell fraction (not recorded which). This chain connects TRBV19 to TRBJ2-1; 12 nucleotides match TRBD2. CDR3 in amino acids: CASSLAGGHNEQFF. The CDR3 region has the DNA TGTGCCAGTAGTCTAGCGGGGGGGCACAATGAGCAGTTCTTC.